This entry is about one T cell receptor beta chain. Its antigen is currently unknown. The junction and the germline gene differ at one end; a read error may be behind it. This sample stems from a study of post-analysis software for immune sequencing data. Across the study: Patients with relapsing-remitting, secondary progressive and progressive-relapsing multiple sclerosis courses were all represented.

Study-level points and caveats: Clustering by F measure revealed strong co-clustering among samples prepared together in one batch. For normalized Chao1 diversity, multiple sclerosis patients scored significantly lower than controls did. In patients, TRBV5-6, TRBV5-1 and TRBV20-1 belonged to four or five TRBV segments found more frequently than in controls.

Germline V lookup: CDR1 SGHVS, CDR2 FNYEAQ. The CDR3 runs to 14 residues. The TCR beta cDNA libraries contained unique molecular identifiers. TCRdb re-analysed the PCR reads in MiXCR, keeping a single row per CDR3 protein. The repertoire holds almost 700,000 distinct CDR3 sequences, approximately 59% seen once, with approximately 11% in the top ten. This chain connects TRBV7-6 to TRBJ2-3; 10 positions agree with TRBD1. Sequencing was performed on blood. The sequence derives from a girl aged 2-10 years with multiple sclerosis. The CDR3 coding sequence is TGTGCCAGCAGCGGGACAGGGGCCACAGATACGCGGTATTTT. Translated, it gives CASSGTGATDTRYF.